One TCR beta chain is described in this entry. Its antigen is still unknown. Using a J-beta primer mix together with a sample-barcoded 5' primer, a second PCR was run for roughly 7 to 12 cycles. Unique molecular identifiers of 12 random nucleotides labeled each cDNA. TCRdb re-called the 5' RACE reads with MiXCR, one entry per CDR3 protein. The repertoire has roughly 730,000 distinct CDR3 sequences, around 50% of them found once; the top ten carry approximately 24%. Russia was home to the donors, healthy Caucasian individuals aged about 6 to 90. This sample was taken from a study of blood T cells in healthy people across ages. This CDR3 region has 14 residues. The germline V gene has CDR1 SGHAT and CDR2 FQDESV (reference sequence). Study findings and constraints: Percentage of naive T cells showed a strong correlation with TCR beta diversity.

The V call is TRBV11-1, the J call TRBJ2-1, with a possible D match to TRBD2 (5 bases). The J call could be wrong; TRBJ2-7 is a better fit for the DNA end. This TCR was sampled from a man aged 40-49 years in good health. What was sequenced was blood. CDR3 loop: CASSPGRGSYEQYF. The CDR3 DNA sequence: TGTGCCAGCAGCCCCGGACGGGGATCCTACGAGCAGTACTTC.